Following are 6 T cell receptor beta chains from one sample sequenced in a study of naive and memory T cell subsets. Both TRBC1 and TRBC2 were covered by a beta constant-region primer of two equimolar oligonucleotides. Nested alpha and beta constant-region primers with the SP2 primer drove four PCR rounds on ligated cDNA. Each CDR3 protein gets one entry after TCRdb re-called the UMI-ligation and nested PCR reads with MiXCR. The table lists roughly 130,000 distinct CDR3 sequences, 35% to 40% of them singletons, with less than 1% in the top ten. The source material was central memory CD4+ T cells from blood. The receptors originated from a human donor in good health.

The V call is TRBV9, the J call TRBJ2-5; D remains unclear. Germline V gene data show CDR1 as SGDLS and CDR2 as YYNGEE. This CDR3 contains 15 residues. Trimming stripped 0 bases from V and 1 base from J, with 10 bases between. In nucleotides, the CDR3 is TGTGCCAGCAGCGTAGGAGGTAGGATCCAAGAGACCCAGTACTTC. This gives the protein CASSVGGRIQETQYF.

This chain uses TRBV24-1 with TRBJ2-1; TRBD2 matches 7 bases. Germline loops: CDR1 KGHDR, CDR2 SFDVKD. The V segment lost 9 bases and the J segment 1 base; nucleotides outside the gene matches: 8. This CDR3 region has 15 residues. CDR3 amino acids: CATSDPAGSYNEQFF. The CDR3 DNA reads TGTGCCACCTCTGACCCAGCGGGGTCCTACAATGAGCAGTTCTTC.

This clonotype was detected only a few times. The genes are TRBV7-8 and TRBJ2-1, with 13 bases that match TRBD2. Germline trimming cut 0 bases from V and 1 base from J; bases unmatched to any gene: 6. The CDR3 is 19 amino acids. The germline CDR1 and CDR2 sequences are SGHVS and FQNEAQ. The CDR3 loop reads CASSLALPGLAGSYNEQFF. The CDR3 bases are TGTGCCAGCAGCTTAGCGCTTCCGGGACTAGCGGGATCCTACAATGAGCAGTTCTTC.

The chain's CDR3 is CASSLDRAHEQYF. CDR3 in DNA: TGTGCCAGCAGTTTGGACAGGGCTCACGAGCAGTACTTC. This chain connects TRBV28 to TRBJ2-7; 8 positions match TRBD1. The CDR3 has 13 residues. Germline V gives CDR1 MDHEN, CDR2 SYDVKM. Trimming at V came to 3 bases and at J to 5 bases, leaving 3 bases not matched to a gene.

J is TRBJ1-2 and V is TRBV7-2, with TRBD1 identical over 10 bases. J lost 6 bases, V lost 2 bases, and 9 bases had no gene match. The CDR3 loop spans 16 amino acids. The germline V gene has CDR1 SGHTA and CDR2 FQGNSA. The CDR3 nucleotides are TGTGCCAGCAGCTTAACCGACAGGGGGCGCCTGGATGGCTACACCTTC. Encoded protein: CASSLTDRGRLDGYTF.

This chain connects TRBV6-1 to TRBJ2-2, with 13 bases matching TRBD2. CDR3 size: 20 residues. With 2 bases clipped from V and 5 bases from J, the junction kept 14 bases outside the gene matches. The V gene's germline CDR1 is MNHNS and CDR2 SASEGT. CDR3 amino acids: CASSERGLAGPPRVTGELFF. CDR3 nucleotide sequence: TGTGCCAGCAGTGAAAGGGGACTAGCGGGACCCCCCCGAGTGACCGGGGAGCTGTTTTTT.